These 8 T cell receptor beta chains share one sample of origin, sequenced in a study. TCRdb reanalysed the 5' RACE reads using MiXCR and keeps one entry per CDR3 protein. The sample shows tens of thousands of distinct CDR3 sequences, 30% of them seen only once. Sequencing was done on a sample of tumor-infiltrating memory CD4+ T cells sorted from the breast tumor. Subset given: memory CD4+ T cells, CD4+CD45RO+CD25-. These receptors all come from a female donor with breast cancer.

For this clonotype: A read error may account for a junction end that differs from germline. The chain couples TRBV28 to TRBJ1-5; the D is unclear. This CDR3 region has 15 residues. Germline CDR1 reads MDHEN; CDR2 reads SYDVKM. This CDR3 is CACSFRSDISLPQHF. Written as DNA, the CDR3 is TGTGCCTGCAGTTTCAGGTCAGATATCAGCCTGCCCCAGCATTTT.

To note about this clonotype: Mismatch with germline at one junction end may stem from a read error. V and J are TRBV27 and TRBJ2-1; D remains unclear. This CDR3 contains 14 residues. From germline, CDR1 is MNHEY and CDR2 SMNVEV (reference sequence). DNA of the CDR3: TGTACCAGCAGTGCAGGAAGCTCCTACAATGAGCAGTTCTTC. This sequence encodes CTSSAGSSYNEQFF.

V and J are TRBV2 and TRBJ1-1; D is ambiguous. The CDR3 totals 12 residues. V was clipped by 4 bases and J by 7 bases, with 10 bases between them. Germline CDR1 is SNHLY and CDR2 is FYNNEI. The CDR3 region has the DNA TGTGCCAGCAGTGCATGGACTTATGAAGCTTTCTTT. This sequence encodes CASSAWTYEAFF.

J is TRBJ2-7 and V is TRBV28, with no clear D. The ends were cut back, 4 bases at V and 6 bases at J, with 16 bases in the middle. The CDR3 loop spans 14 amino acids. CDR1 and CDR2 (germline): MDHEN, SYDVKM. The CDR3 region has the DNA TGTGCCAGCAGTTCAACCCAGGCCCGCCGCGAGCAGTACTTC. It translates to CASSSTQARREQYF.

CDR3 in DNA: TGCAGCGTTGAGAGGACTGATACCTACGAGCAGTACTTC. Amino acids: CSVERTDTYEQYF. The chain links TRBV29-1 to TRBJ2-7; perhaps TRBD2 as D (5 bases). The CDR3 has 13 residues. CDR1 SQVTM and CDR2 ANQGSEA come from the germline V gene. V lost 3 bases to trimming and J lost 2 bases, with 11 bases between them.

This clonotype was counted at least ten times. CDR3 coding DNA: TGCGCCAGCAGCCAAAGCCTGGCCTCCTACAATGAGCAGTTCTTC. Amino acids: CASSQSLASYNEQFF. The chain couples TRBV4-1 to TRBJ2-1; D is unclear. Germline CDR1 and CDR2: MGHRA and YSYEKL. Trimming took off 2 bases at V and 0 bases at J, with 8 bases between the two ends. The CDR3 loop spans 15 amino acids.

The table lists this clonotype with a few counts. The chain is built from TRBV6-2 or TRBV6-3 and TRBJ2-2; 9 bases map to TRBD2. Germline V gives CDR1 MNHEY, CDR2 SVGEGT. CDR3 length equals 19 residues. After removal of 6 bases from V and 3 bases from J, the junction contained 17 bases not matched to a gene. CDR3 nucleotides: TGTGCCAGCAGACGACCATATAGCGGGAGCCGTGCTGACACCGGGGAGCTGTTTTTT. Protein product: CASRRPYSGSRADTGELFF.

The chain is built from TRBV7-3 and TRBJ2-2; 8 nucleotides agree with TRBD1. Germline CDR1 is SGHTA and CDR2 is FQGTGA. With V trimmed by 1 base and J by 2 bases, 3 bases remained unmatched. This CDR3 is built from 16 residues. CDR3 nucleotide sequence: TGTGCCAGCAGCTTAATCCCAGGGGGCAACACCGGGGAGCTGTTTTTT. The encoded protein is CASSLIPGGNTGELFF.